What follows is one T cell receptor (beta chain) and its context. Its antigen is not known. These data are taken from a study of neoadjuvant anti-PD-1 for oral cavity cancer. Sequencing was performed with immunoSEQ multiplex PCR; in TCRdb, only in-frame clones are kept and a portion is missing. The data show tens of thousands of clones, roughly 90% seen once. Study-wide results and limits: PBMC Gini-index clonality exceeded responders' in non-responders post-nivolumab. Higher pretreatment blood Treg/Th17 ratios correlated with higher pretreatment blood and lower post-treatment tumor TCRbeta clonality.

Time point reported: after neoadjuvant nivolumab, at surgical resection. The patients had HPV-negative, locally advanced oral cavity squamous cell carcinoma. Blood cells were analyzed directly, without culture or expansion. V lost 1 base and J 8 bases, leaving 11 bases between the germline ends. Per the germline V gene, CDR1 is SNHLY and CDR2 is FYNNEI. CDR3 length equals 13 residues. The V and J genes are TRBV2 and TRBJ2-5, with D possibly TRBD1 on 5 matching bases. Sequences were derived from PBMCs, sampled after nivolumab (anti-PD-1) treatment. This sequence was found in a person aged 35 to 85 with oral cavity squamous cell carcinoma. The CDR3 DNA follows: TGTGCCAGCAGTGAAGATGGACATTCTACCCAGTACTTC. It is translated as CASSEDGHSTQYF.